This T cell receptor beta chain is from a study of shared clonotypes between healthy human individuals. The wider study: Two female and a few male donors aged 18 to 49 were enrolled. Used for every donor were three CD4 naive, three CD4 memory, two CD8 naive and one CD8 memory plate. Findings and caveats of the study: Unshared clonotypes carried lower generation probabilities than those common to all four donors.

J gave up 5 bases and V 3 bases, and 6 bases lay outside the gene matches. The CDR3 is 14 residues long. The germline V gene has CDR1 KGHSH and CDR2 LQKENI. With respect to this clone: Its matching antigen is unknown.

Sequencing was at deep level. Sequencing was performed with immunoSEQ multiplex PCR; in TCRdb, only in-frame clones are kept and a portion is missing. The top ten hold around 2% of the sample, which has around 700,000 clones, approximately 73% seen once. This chain connects TRBV18 to TRBJ1-2; 7 bases line up with TRBD1. The sequenced sample consisted of memory CD4+ T cells sorted from blood. Subset denoted: CD45RA-negative fraction. This clonotype originated in a woman aged 25 to 45 in good health. The CDR3 nucleotides are TGTGCCAGCTCACCGGGGGACAGTTTTTATGGCTACACCTTC. This translates into CASSPGDSFYGYTF.